This T cell receptor beta chain emerged from a study of early T cells in non-severe SARS-CoV-2 infection. Molecules of cDNA were individually given unique molecular identifiers that were attached to them. TCRdb redid the calling of the 5' RACE reads with MiXCR, one entry per CDR3 protein. The data show tens of thousands of distinct CDR3 sequences, approximately 12% seen once. This sample comprised whole blood, obtained at baseline. The sequence was obtained from an adult who was a healthcare worker with PCR-confirmed SARS-CoV-2 infection or an uninfected control (not recorded which). The donor label of this sample is uncertain.

CDR3 region: CASSSPGYSYEQYF. Here the CDR3 DNA reads TGTGCCAGCAGCTCACCGGGATACTCCTACGAGCAGTACTTC. The chain combines TRBV7-9 with TRBJ2-7, with D possibly matching TRBD2 (5 bases). This CDR3 has 14 amino acids. The V and J ends lost 4 bases and 0 bases respectively, with 10 bases between them. Germline V gene data show CDR1 as SEHNR and CDR2 as FQNEAQ (reference sequence).